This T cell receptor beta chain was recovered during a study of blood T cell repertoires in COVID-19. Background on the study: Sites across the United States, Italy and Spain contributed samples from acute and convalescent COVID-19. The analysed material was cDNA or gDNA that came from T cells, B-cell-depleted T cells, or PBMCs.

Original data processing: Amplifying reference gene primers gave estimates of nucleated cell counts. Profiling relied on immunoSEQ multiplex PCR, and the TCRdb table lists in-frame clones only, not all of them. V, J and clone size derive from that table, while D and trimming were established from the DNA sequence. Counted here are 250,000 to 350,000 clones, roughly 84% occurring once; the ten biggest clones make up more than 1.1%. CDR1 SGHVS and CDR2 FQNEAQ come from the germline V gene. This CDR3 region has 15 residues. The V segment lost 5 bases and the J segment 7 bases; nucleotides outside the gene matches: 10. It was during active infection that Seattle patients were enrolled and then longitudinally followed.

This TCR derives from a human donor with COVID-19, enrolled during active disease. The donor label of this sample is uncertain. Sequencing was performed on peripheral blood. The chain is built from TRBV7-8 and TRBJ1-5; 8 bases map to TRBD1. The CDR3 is CASSKTGARGQPQHF. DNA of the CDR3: TGTGCCAGCAGCAAGACAGGGGCGCGGGGACAGCCCCAGCATTTT.